The clone carrying this TCR beta chain was found once. This specimen comes from a study of OX40 agonist ivuxolimab in advanced cancers. For the study at large: Subjects had a mean age of about 65 years, with a range of about 20 to 85; around 83% were male.

With 1 base removed from V and 4 bases from J, the gap between germline ends came to 11 bases. CDR3 length equals 15 residues. Germline V gives CDR1 KGHSH, CDR2 LQKENI. The repertoire was sequenced with immunoSEQ multiplex PCR; TCRdb's copy has only in-frame clones and lacks some. The sample contains 80,000 to 100,000 clones, about nine tenths of which appear only once. This TCR derives from an adult with an advanced solid tumor such as melanoma, head and neck, liver or kidney cancer. The rearrangement joins TRBV18 to TRBJ1-3; possible D gene TRBD1, 6 bases. This specimen consisted of CD4+ or CD8+ T cells sorted from blood, obtained in a trial of the OX40 agonist ivuxolimab. The CDR3 DNA reads as TGTGCCAGCTCACCACGTTCAGGGGTGGGAAACACCATATATTTT. Translating gives CASSPRSGVGNTIYF.